This T cell receptor (beta chain) was identified during a study of T-cell memory formation after mild COVID-19. Study conclusions and caveats: Later expanders leaned CD4+, whereas clones that contracted between day 15 and 85 were balanced CD4/CD8.

In the case of this clonotype: The antigen remains undetermined.

The V and J ends lost 3 bases and 2 bases respectively, with 9 bases between them. The germline V gene encodes CDR1 MNHNS and CDR2 SASEGT. The CDR3 length is 14 residues. TCRdb processed the 5' RACE reads anew with MiXCR; each CDR3 protein has one entry. The repertoire consists of about 150,000 distinct CDR3 sequences, with around a third occurring once and the leading ten covering about 12%. The clonotype was recovered from an adult woman who had mild COVID-19 (a few samples of this study predate the infection). Cell type and time point are not known. V usage is TRBV6-1 and J usage is TRBJ2-3; D gene uncertain. The sample consisted of PBMCs or a T cell subset sorted from them (not recorded which). Here the CDR3 DNA reads TGTGCCAGCAGTGAGCCGCTTCACACAGATACGCAGTATTTT. Protein: CASSEPLHTDTQYF.